A selection of T cell receptor beta chains follows, all from one sample in a study of molecular identifiers for immune sequencing clone quantification. TCRdb used MiXCR to reprocess the PCR reads, holding one entry per CDR3 protein. The sample carries nearly 55,000 distinct CDR3 sequences, approximately 34% recorded once. The sequencing input was naive CD8+ T cells from blood, with Jurkat cell RNA spiked in. All receptors come from a human donor in good health. Some libraries in this study had Jurkat cell RNA spiked in. The CDR3 runs from the conserved cysteine through the conserved F or W. The D gene is left open where the match is weak. Size tells how often a clone was seen (once, few, many) or the class of an expanded clone, and some rows leave it out.

TRBJ2-1	many	TRBD2	TRBV7-2	TGTGCCAGCAGTTACCGGGGGGAGAGCTCCTACAATGAGCAGTTCTTC	CASSYRGESSYNEQFF
TRBJ2-7	-	-	TRBV5-6	TGTGCCAGCAGCTTGAATAGCTACGAGCAGTACTTC	CASSLNSYEQYF
TRBJ1-1	many	-	TRBV7-9	TGTGCCAGCAGCTTAGGGCAGAACACTGAAGCTTTCTTT	CASSLGQNTEAFF
TRBJ2-7	-	TRBD1	TRBV19	TGTGCCAGTAGTTCGGACAGGGGATATTCCTACGAGCAGTACTTC	CASSSDRGYSYEQYF
TRBJ1-2	many	-	TRBV29-1	TGCAGCGTTGAGTTGTTCGGGCTGGCTAACTATGGCTACACCTTC	CSVELFGLANYGYTF
TRBJ2-7	few	TRBD2	TRBV6-2/TRBV6-3	TGTGCCAGCAGTTACGGCGGGAGTTACGAGCAGTACTTC	CASSYGGSYEQYF
TRBJ2-3	few	-	TRBV9	TGTGCCAGCAGCGCCAGCGGGCCTCTCACAGATACGCAGTATTTT	CASSASGPLTDTQYF
TRBJ1-2	-	-	TRBV12-3/TRBV12-4	TGTGCCAGCAGCCCGACAAATCTACCCCTCTACTATGGCTACACCTTC	CASSPTNLPLYYGYTF
TRBJ2-5	few	TRBD2	TRBV6-5	TGTGCCAGCAGTTCCGGGACTACTCCGCTCAACCAAGAGACCCAGTACTTC	CASSSGTTPLNQETQYF
TRBJ2-2	-	-	TRBV7-8	TGTGCCAGCAGCTCCCCCCGGGGTCTCAACACCGGGGAGCTGGTTTTT	CASSSPRGLNTGELVF
TRBJ1-4	-	-	TRBV4-3	TGCGCCAGCAGCAAGAGGGAAAAACTGATTTTT	CASSKREKLIF
TRBJ1-4	-	-	TRBV6-1	TGTGCCAGCAGTGCTAACTACAGGGAAGCTAATGAAAAACTGTTTTTT	CASSANYREANEKLFF
TRBJ2-7	many	-	TRBV4-1	TGCGCCAGCAGCGAGGGACCGATGAACTACGAGCAGTACTTC	CASSEGPMNYEQYF
TRBJ2-7	-	-	TRBV28	TGTGCCAGCTGTCCGGACCGACCGACAGGTCGCTACGAGCAGTACTTC	CASCPDRPTGRYEQYF
TRBJ2-1	few	-	TRBV24-1	TGTGCCACCAGTGATTTGTCCCATGAGCAGTTCTTC	CATSDLSHEQFF
TRBJ1-1	-	-	TRBV6-5	TGTGCCAGCAGTTACGCAGCTCGGAACACTGAAGCTTTCTTT	CASSYAARNTEAFF
TRBJ2-3	many	-	TRBV28	TGTGCCAGCAGTCCCACAACTCTGGACGGCCACACAGATACGCAGTATTTT	CASSPTTLDGHTDTQYF
TRBJ2-5	few	TRBD1	TRBV20-1	TGCAGTGCTAGAACCCGGGACAGGGGGCTCCATCGGCGAGAGACCCAGTACTTC	CSARTRDRGLHRRETQYF
TRBJ2-7	-	-	TRBV20-1	TGCAGTGCTAGAGTGTCGGGGCGTTACGAGCAGTACTTC	CSARVSGRYEQYF
TRBJ2-7	-	-	TRBV7-8	TGTGCCAGCAGCCCTGGGGGACATTCCTACGAGCAGTACTTC	CASSPGGHSYEQYF